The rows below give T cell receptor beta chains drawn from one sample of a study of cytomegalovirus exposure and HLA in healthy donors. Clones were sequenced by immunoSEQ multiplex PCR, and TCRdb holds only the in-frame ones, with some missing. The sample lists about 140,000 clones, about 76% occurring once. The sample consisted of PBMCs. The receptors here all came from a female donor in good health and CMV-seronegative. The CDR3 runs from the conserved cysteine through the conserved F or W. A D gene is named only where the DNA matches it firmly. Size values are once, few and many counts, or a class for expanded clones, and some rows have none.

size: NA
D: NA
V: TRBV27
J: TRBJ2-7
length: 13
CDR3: CASSRLASYEQYF
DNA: TGTGCCAGCAGTAGGCTAGCCTCCTACGAGCAGTACTTC

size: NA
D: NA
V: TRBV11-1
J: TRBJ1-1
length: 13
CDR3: CASTRVRNTEAFF
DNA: TGTGCCAGCACCCGCGTTAGGAACACTGAAGCTTTCTTT

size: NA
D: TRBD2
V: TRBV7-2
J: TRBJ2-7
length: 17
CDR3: CASSLAPLAGGQLEQYF
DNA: TGTGCCAGCAGCTTAGCGCCCCTAGCGGGAGGCCAGTTAGAGCAGTACTTC

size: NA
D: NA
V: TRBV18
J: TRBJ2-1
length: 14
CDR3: CASSPHEGGDEQFF
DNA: TGTGCCAGCTCACCCCACGAGGGTGGGGATGAGCAGTTCTTC

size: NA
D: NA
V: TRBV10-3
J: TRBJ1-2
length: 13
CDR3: CAISEDRRGGYTF
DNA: TGTGCCATCAGTGAGGATAGACGGGGTGGCTACACCTTC

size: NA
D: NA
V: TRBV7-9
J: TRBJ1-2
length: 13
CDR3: CASSRQDLRGYTF
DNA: TGTGCCAGCAGCCGACAGGATCTTCGTGGCTACACCTTC

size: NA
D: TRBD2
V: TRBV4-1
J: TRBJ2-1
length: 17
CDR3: CASSQGLAGVGANEQFF
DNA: TGCGCCAGCAGCCAGGGACTAGCGGGAGTTGGAGCTAATGAGCAGTTCTTC

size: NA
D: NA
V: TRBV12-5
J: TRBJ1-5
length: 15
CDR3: CASGRDTGSGQPQHF
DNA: TGTGCTAGTGGTCGGGACACAGGCTCGGGCCAGCCCCAGCATTTT

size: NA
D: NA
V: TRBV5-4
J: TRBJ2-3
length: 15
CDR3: CASSSRGTRRDTQYF
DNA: TGTGCCAGCAGCTCCAGAGGGACTCGACGAGATACGCAGTATTTT

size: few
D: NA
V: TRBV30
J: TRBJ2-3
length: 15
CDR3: CAWSLGASGTDTQYF
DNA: TGTGCCTGGAGTTTGGGAGCCAGTGGGACAGATACGCAGTATTTT

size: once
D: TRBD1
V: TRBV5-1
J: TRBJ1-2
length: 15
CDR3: CASSLVAGGNYGYTF
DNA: TGCGCCAGCAGCTTGGTGGCAGGGGGCAACTATGGCTACACCTTC

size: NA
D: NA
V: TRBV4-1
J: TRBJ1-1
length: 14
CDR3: CASSQEVQSTEAFF
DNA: TGCGCCAGCAGCCAAGAAGTACAGTCAACTGAAGCTTTCTTT

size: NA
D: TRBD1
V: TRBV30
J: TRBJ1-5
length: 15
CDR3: CAWDRGAGDNQPQHF
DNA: TGTGCCTGGGACAGGGGGGCAGGTGACAATCAGCCCCAGCATTTT

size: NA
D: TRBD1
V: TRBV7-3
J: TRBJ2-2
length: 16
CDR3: CASSDRRQGAIGELFF
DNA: TGTGCCAGCAGCGACCGCCGACAGGGGGCAATCGGGGAGCTGTTTTTT

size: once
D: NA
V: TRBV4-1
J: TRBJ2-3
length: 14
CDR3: CASSQDRYTDTQYF
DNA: TGCGCCAGCAGCCAAGATCGGTACACAGATACGCAGTATTTT

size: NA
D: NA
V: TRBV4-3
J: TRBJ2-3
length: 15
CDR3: CASSQDRGFGDTQYF
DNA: TGCGCCAGCAGCCAAGATCGAGGGTTCGGAGATACGCAGTATTTT

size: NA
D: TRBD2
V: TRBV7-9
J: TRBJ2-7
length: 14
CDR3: CASSLAGGPYEQYF
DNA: TGTGCCAGCAGCCTAGCGGGAGGGCCCTACGAGCAGTACTTC

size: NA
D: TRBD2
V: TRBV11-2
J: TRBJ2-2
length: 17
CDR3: CASSRLAGGANTGELFF
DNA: TGTGCCAGCAGCAGACTAGCGGGAGGCGCGAACACCGGGGAGCTGTTTTTT

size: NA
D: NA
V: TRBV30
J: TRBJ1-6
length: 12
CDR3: CAWSVQYSPLHF
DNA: TGTGCCTGGAGTGTACAATATTCACCCCTCCACTTT

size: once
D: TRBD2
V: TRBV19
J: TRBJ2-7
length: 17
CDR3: CASSLRPTSGRSYEQYF
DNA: TGTGCCAGTAGTCTCCGCCCCACTAGCGGGCGATCCTACGAGCAGTACTTC

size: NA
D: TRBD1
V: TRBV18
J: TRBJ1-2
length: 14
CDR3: CASSPGTGDYGYTF
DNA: TGTGCCAGCTCACCCGGGACAGGGGACTATGGCTACACCTTC

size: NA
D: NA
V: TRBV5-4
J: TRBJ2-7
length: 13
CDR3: CASSRGQPYEQYF
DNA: TGTGCCAGCAGCCGCGGACAGCCTTACGAGCAGTACTTC

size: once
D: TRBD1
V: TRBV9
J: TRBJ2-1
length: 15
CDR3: CASSVGTGPYNEQFF
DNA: TGTGCCAGCAGCGTCGGGACAGGGCCGTACAATGAGCAGTTCTTC

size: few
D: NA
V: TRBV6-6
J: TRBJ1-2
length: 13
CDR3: CASSPVSLGGYTF
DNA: TGTGCCAGCAGCCCCGTATCGCTAGGCGGCTACACCTTC

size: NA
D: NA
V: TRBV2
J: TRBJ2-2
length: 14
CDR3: CASNKDSTTGELFF
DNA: TGTGCCAGCAATAAGGACAGCACCACCGGGGAGCTGTTTTTT

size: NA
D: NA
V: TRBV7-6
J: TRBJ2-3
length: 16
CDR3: CASSLIGGTSTDTQYF
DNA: TGTGCCAGCAGCTTAATCGGCGGGACTAGCACAGATACGCAGTATTTT

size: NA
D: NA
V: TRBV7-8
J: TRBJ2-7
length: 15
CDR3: CASSLGGGNPYEQYF
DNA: TGTGCCAGCAGCTTAGGAGGAGGGAACCCCTACGAGCAGTACTTC

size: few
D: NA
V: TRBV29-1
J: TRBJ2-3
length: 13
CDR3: CSVLLAPTDTQYF
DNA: TGCAGCGTTCTACTAGCCCCCACAGATACGCAGTATTTT

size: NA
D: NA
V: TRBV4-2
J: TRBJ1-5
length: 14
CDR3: CASSQDRDQRPQHF
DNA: TGTGCCAGCAGCCAAGACAGAGATCAGCGGCCCCAGCATTTT

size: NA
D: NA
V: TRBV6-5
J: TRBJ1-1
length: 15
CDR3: CASSLTGSMNTEAFF
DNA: TGTGCCAGCAGCCTAACAGGGAGTATGAACACTGAAGCTTTCTTT

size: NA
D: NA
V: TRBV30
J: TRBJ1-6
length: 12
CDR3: CAWGRHNSPLHF
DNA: TGTGCCTGGGGGAGGCATAATTCACCCCTCCACTTT